The 24 T cell receptor beta chains given below trace back to one sample, sequenced in a study of identical twins. Via MiXCR, TCRdb re-called the 5' RACE reads, giving one row per CDR3 protein. The sample holds around 470,000 distinct CDR3 sequences; 14% are singletons and the top ten take approximately 0.52%. The same sample was also used in a study of yellow fever vaccine responses in identical twins.

Sequenced: CD4+ T cells sorted from blood. The origin of the receptors is a woman aged 18-35 years in good health.

The rearrangement joins TRBV12-3 or TRBV12-4 to TRBJ1-2; tentative D call: TRBD1 (5 bases). This CDR3 region has 14 residues. The V end lost 4 bases, the J end lost 0 bases, and 9 bases lay between the germline ends. The CDR3 DNA reads as TGTGCCAGCAGTTATAGGACATCTAACTATGGCTACACCTTC. Protein: CASSYRTSNYGYTF.

This clonotype was recorded a few times. Its ends do not fully match the called genes, so a read error is possible. The chain has TRBV20-1 and TRBJ2-7; D may be TRBD1 or TRBD2 (7 bases each). The germline V gene encodes CDR1 DFQATT and CDR2 SNEGSKA (reference sequence). This CDR3 is built from 15 residues. This CDR3 reads CSPRSGTADSYEQYF. The DNA for the CDR3 is TGCAGTCCTAGAAGCGGGACAGCCGACTCCTACGAGCAGTACTTC.

In its sample, this clonotype was seen a few times. The chain uses TRBV5-1 and TRBJ2-2; 7 bases fit TRBD2. V lost 3 bases to trimming and J lost 0 bases; unmatched junction nucleotides: 2. Germline V gives CDR1 SGHRS, CDR2 YFSETQ. This CDR3 contains 15 residues. The CDR3 nucleotides read TGCGCCAGCAGCTACGGACTAGCGAACACCGGGGAGCTGTTTTTT. Translating gives CASSYGLANTGELFF.

This clonotype was observed a handful of times. V usage is TRBV27 and J usage is TRBJ2-1, with TRBD2 identical over 8 bases. The trim removed 6 bases at V and 1 base at J, leaving 8 bases unmatched. Germline loops: CDR1 MNHEY, CDR2 SMNVEV (reference sequence). CDR3 length: 16 amino acids. The CDR3 region has the DNA TGTGCCAGCAGGTTCCGGGGGGGGACTTCCTACAATGAGCAGTTCTTC. Amino acid sequence: CASRFRGGTSYNEQFF.

The sample holds a few counts of this clonotype. V usage is TRBV5-1 and J usage is TRBJ2-1; 10 positions match TRBD1. The V gene end was trimmed by 4 bases and the J gene end by 3 bases; junction bases not matched to a gene: 4. Germline V gene sequence: CDR1 SGHRS, CDR2 YFSETQ. The CDR3 sequence is 15 residues long. This chain's CDR3 is CASSPGQGNYNEQFF. The CDR3 DNA follows: TGCGCCAGCAGCCCGGGACAGGGGAACTACAATGAGCAGTTCTTC.

The table lists this clonotype with a count of one. The chain recombines TRBV7-2 with TRBJ2-5; 7 bases are shared with TRBD2. J gave up 3 bases and V 0 bases, and 10 bases lay outside the gene matches. CDR3 size: 17 residues. Germline CDR1 reads SGHTA; CDR2 reads FQGNSA. DNA for the CDR3: TGTGCCAGCAGCTTAGCTGGGGTAGCGGGCCCGAAAGAGACCCAGTACTTC. Translation: CASSLAGVAGPKETQYF.

V usage is TRBV7-2 and J usage is TRBJ2-7, with TRBD2 matching over 9 bases. CDR3 length: 15 residues. Trimming at V came to 5 bases and at J to 0 bases, leaving 5 bases not matched to a gene. Germline V gene data show CDR1 as SGHTA and CDR2 as FQGNSA. The CDR3 coding sequence is TGTGCCAGCAGCCGCGGGAGGGGGCTCTCCTACGAGCAGTACTTC. This encodes CASSRGRGLSYEQYF.

The V call is TRBV20-1, the J call TRBJ2-6, with 8 nucleotides matching TRBD1. J lost 0 bases, V lost 4 bases, and 20 bases had no gene match. The CDR3 spans 21 residues. Germline values: CDR1 DFQATT, CDR2 SNEGSKA (reference sequence). CDR3 residues: CSAILWRKPGQEYSGANVLTF. The CDR3 bases are TGCAGTGCTATTTTATGGCGAAAACCGGGACAGGAATACTCTGGGGCCAACGTCCTGACTTTC.

There are a few counts of this clonotype. This rearrangement joins TRBV27 to TRBJ1-6; weak D call: TRBD1 (5 bases). V gave up 5 bases and J gave up 7 bases, with 9 bases separating them. Germline V gene lookup returns CDR1 MNHEY and CDR2 SMNVEV (reference sequence). The CDR3 runs 13 residues. The CDR3 sequence: CASSRQMNSPLHF. The CDR3 region has the DNA TGTGCCAGCAGTAGACAGATGAATTCACCCCTCCACTTT.

This clonotype came up a few times. The genes are TRBV5-1 and TRBJ2-5; TRBD2 agrees at 10 bases. Germline values: CDR1 SGHRS, CDR2 YFSETQ. This CDR3 has 16 amino acids. V trimming: 3 bases; J trimming: 6 bases; junction bases outside the gene matches: 11. CDR3 coding DNA: TGCGCCAGCAGCTCCCTCCCGGGGACTAGCGTTAAGACCCAGTACTTC. It codes for CASSSLPGTSVKTQYF.

This clonotype was seen a few times. The genes are TRBV18 and TRBJ2-7; D is uncertain. V was cut by 3 bases and J by 0 bases, with 6 bases left in between. CDR3 size: 13 residues. CDR1 KGHSH and CDR2 LQKENI come from the germline V gene. CDR3 DNA sequence: TGTGCCAGCTCACCGCAAAGCTCCTACGAGCAGTACTTC. Its protein product is CASSPQSSYEQYF.

This clonotype was observed a handful of times. It is likely a read error, because the conserved phenylalanine at the end of the CDR3 is missing. This chain's CDR3 is CASSPAEQFS. The DNA for the CDR3 is TGTGCCAGCAGTCCAGCGGAGCAGTTCTCC. V gene TRBV6-1 combines with J gene TRBJ2-1; D unresolved. The CDR3 has 10 amino acids. Trimming stripped 5 bases from V and 10 bases from J, with 6 bases between. Germline-derived CDR1 and CDR2 are MNHNS and SASEGT.

The chain is built from TRBV6-5 and TRBJ2-7; TRBD2 is a possible D gene (6 bases). Germline V CDR1 and CDR2: MNHEY, SVGAGI. V dropped 10 bases and J dropped 3 bases, with 13 bases sitting between them. The CDR3 has 12 amino acids. CDR3 region: CATTEGSYEQYF. CDR3 nucleotides: TGTGCCACCACGGAGGGTAGCTACGAGCAGTACTTC.

This sequence joins TRBV28 and TRBJ2-4, with a possible D match to TRBD2 (7 bases). CDR1 and CDR2 from the germline V gene are MDHEN and SYDVKM. The CDR3 covers 15 residues. V lost 5 bases to trimming and J lost 7 bases, with 18 bases between them. For the CDR3, the DNA is TGTGCCAGCAGTCCCCCCGGGGGGCGCGGGAACATTCAGTACTTC. Translation gives CASSPPGGRGNIQYF.

This clonotype is a singleton in its sample. The rearrangement joins TRBV18 to TRBJ2-2; 9 bases align to TRBD1. Per the germline V gene, CDR1 is KGHSH and CDR2 is LQKENI. The CDR3 length is 16 residues. Losses at the gene ends were 5 bases for V and 4 bases for J; bases not matched to a gene: 8. The chain's CDR3 is CASSDVGQGITGELFF. CDR3 bases: TGTGCCAGCTCAGATGTGGGACAGGGAATCACCGGGGAGCTGTTTTTT.

V gene TRBV28 combines with J gene TRBJ2-7; TRBD2 is a possible D gene (6 bases). V lost 0 bases to trimming and J lost 0 bases, with 12 bases between them. This CDR3 has 16 residues. The germline V gene has CDR1 MDHEN and CDR2 SYDVKM. The CDR3, as DNA: TGTGCCAGCAGTTTATGGGGCGGAGGGAGCTCCTACGAGCAGTACTTC. It is translated as CASSLWGGGSSYEQYF.

There are a few counts of this clonotype. The chain couples TRBV20-1 to TRBJ2-5, with 12 bases aligning to TRBD2. The germline gives CDR1 DFQATT, CDR2 SNEGSKA (reference sequence). The CDR3 is 14 amino acids. V lost 7 bases and J lost 7; bases outside the gene matches: 10. CDR3: CSVTTSGGLGTQYF. The CDR3 nucleotides read TGCAGTGTTACGACTAGCGGGGGTCTGGGGACCCAGTACTTC.

The V and J genes are TRBV4-1 and TRBJ2-1; 8 bases map to TRBD2. Germline CDR1 reads MGHRA; CDR2 reads YSYEKL. V was pared by 0 bases and J by 3 bases, with 10 bases of the junction left unmatched. This CDR3 contains 18 residues. CDR3 residues: CASSQDPSLAGLYNEQFF. The CDR3 DNA is TGCGCCAGCAGCCAAGATCCGTCGCTAGCGGGCCTCTACAATGAGCAGTTCTTC.

This clonotype has only a few counts. The V gene is TRBV7-2, the J gene TRBJ2-3; D not certain. Trimming removed 6 bases from V and 1 base from J, with 8 bases in between. The CDR3 sequence is 13 residues long. Per germline, CDR1 SGHTA and CDR2 FQGNSA. The CDR3 DNA reads as TGTGCCAGCAGATCGGACGGCACAGATACGCAGTATTTT. Translated: CASRSDGTDTQYF. Looking up the rest from reference TRBV7-2 and TRBJ2-3 gives the full variable domain: GAGVSQSPSNKVTEKGKDVELRCDPISGHTALYWYRQSLGQGLEFLIYFQGNSAPDKSGLPSDRFSAERTGGSVSTLTIQRTQQEDSAVYLCASRSDGTDTQYFGPGTRLTVL.

The rearrangement links TRBV7-9 to TRBJ2-3; TRBD2 matches at 11 bases. The CDR3 totals 17 residues. Germline V CDR1 and CDR2: SEHNR, FQNEAQ (reference sequence). Trimming at V came to 4 bases and at J to 7 bases, leaving 13 bases not matched to a gene. The CDR3 nucleotides are TGTGCCAGCAGCTCGGCCCCGGGACTAGCGGACTCCCATACGCAGTATTTT. Protein product: CASSSAPGLADSHTQYF.

The rearrangement joins TRBV7-2 to TRBJ2-3; no firm D call. Germline lookup yields CDR1 SGHTA and CDR2 FQGNSA. V was clipped by 3 bases and J by 5 bases, with 9 bases between them. The CDR3 is made up of 13 amino acids. CDR3 amino acids: CASSFNGIDTQYF. The DNA of the CDR3 is TGTGCCAGCAGCTTTAATGGGATAGATACGCAGTATTTT.

The V gene is TRBV27, the J gene TRBJ2-6; D not certain. CDR1 and CDR2 (germline): MNHEY, SMNVEV (reference sequence). V was cut by 8 bases and J by 4 bases, with 6 bases left in between. The CDR3 consists of 12 residues. CDR3 sequence (DNA): TGTGCCAGCCATATGGGGGCCAACGTCCTGACTTTC. It is translated as CASHMGANVLTF.

The sample holds a few counts of this clonotype. The gene calls are TRBV6-1 and TRBJ1-6; D is uncertain. This CDR3 region has 17 residues. Trimming took 5 bases from V and 6 from J, leaving 20 bases between them. Germline V lookup: CDR1 MNHNS, CDR2 SASEGT. DNA for the CDR3: TGTGCCAGCAGTCAGAGGCCTTTGGCAGTTCCTAATTCACCCCTCCACTTT. This gives the protein CASSQRPLAVPNSPLHF.

V and J are TRBV10-3 and TRBJ2-7; TRBD1 might be the D (5 bases). The V gene lost 7 bases and the J gene lost 2 bases, with 12 bases spanning the gap. The germline V gene has CDR1 ENHRY and CDR2 SYGVKD. The CDR3 has 13 amino acids. In DNA, the CDR3 is TGTGCCATCAACCCCGGACATACCTACGAGCAGTACTTC. Translating gives CAINPGHTYEQYF.